These 18 T cell receptor beta chains came from one sample sequenced in a study of untreated major depressive disorder. This table comes from immunoSEQ multiplex PCR, and its TCRdb copy is limited to in-frame clones, with some not included. The profile shows tens of thousands of clones, about 93% of them singletons. The sequenced material came from CD4+ T cells from PBMCs. The origin of the receptors is a man younger than 45 in good health.

The J gene is TRBJ1-1, the V gene TRBV27, with 10 bases matching TRBD1. The CDR3 contains 16 residues. The V segment lost 5 bases and the J segment 1 base; nucleotides outside the gene matches: 7. Germline CDR1 MNHEY, CDR2 SMNVEV (reference sequence). In nucleotides, the CDR3 is TGTGCCAGCAGTCCAGGACAGGGGGATGGGAACACTGAAGCTTTCTTT. Its protein is CASSPGQGDGNTEAFF.

This clone was found once. V usage is TRBV27 and J usage is TRBJ2-2, with TRBD1 identical over 9 bases. The ends lost 3 bases at V and 5 bases at J; junction bases unmatched: 7. Germline CDR1 and CDR2: MNHEY and SMNVEV (reference sequence). The CDR3 is 16 amino acids. CDR3 sequence (DNA): TGTGCCAGCAGTTTGCCCGGACAGGGGCGGACCGGGGAGCTGTTTTTT. Its translation is CASSLPGQGRTGELFF.

CDR3 region: CASTRGELANEQFF. In DNA, the CDR3 is TGTGCCAGTACGAGGGGAGAGTTAGCCAATGAGCAGTTCTTC. The rearrangement joins TRBV19 to TRBJ2-1; D may match TRBD1 or TRBD2 (5 bases each). Trimming pared 7 bases from V and 6 bases from J, leaving 16 bases between. The CDR3 has 14 residues. Germline V gene sequence: CDR1 LNHDA, CDR2 SQIVND (reference sequence).

This chain connects TRBV5-1 to TRBJ1-2; D is unclear. This CDR3 is 15 amino acids long. Trimming took off 2 bases at V and 9 bases at J, with 20 bases between the two ends. Germline V CDR1 and CDR2: SGHRS, YFSETQ. In nucleotides, the CDR3 is TGCGCCAGCAGCTTATCCCCGGGCTCCCCCGCTAGCTACACCTTC. Its protein product is CASSLSPGSPASYTF. Supplemented by reference TRBV5-1 and TRBJ1-2, the full variable domain reads KAGVTQTPRYLIKTRGQQVTLSCSPISGHRSVSWYQQTPGQGLQFLFEYFSETQRNKGNFPGRFSGRQFSNSRSEMNVSTLELGDSALYLCASSLSPGSPASYTFGSGTRLTVV.

The chain uses TRBV4-3 and TRBJ1-1; perhaps TRBD1 as D (5 bases). V lost 1 base to trimming and J lost 2 bases, with 14 bases between them. Germline V gives CDR1 LGHNA, CDR2 YSLEER. The CDR3 runs 16 residues. The CDR3 sequence is CASSQAHLGDNTEAFF. The CDR3 region has the DNA TGCGCCAGCAGCCAAGCCCACCTCGGGGACAACACTGAAGCTTTCTTT.

The V and J genes are TRBV4-3 and TRBJ2-2; maybe TRBD1 (5 bases). V lost 2 bases, J lost 0 bases, and 13 bases lay in between. The CDR3 runs 17 residues. Germline V lookup: CDR1 LGHNA, CDR2 YSLEER. The CDR3 spells CASSQPRDRANTGELFF. As DNA, the CDR3 is TGCGCCAGCAGCCAACCCAGAGACAGAGCGAACACCGGGGAGCTGTTTTTT.

The genes are TRBV5-1 and TRBJ1-2; TRBD1 matches at 7 bases. Germline CDR1 reads SGHRS; CDR2 reads YFSETQ. The CDR3 loop spans 15 amino acids. V lost 0 bases to trimming and J lost 3 bases; unmatched junction nucleotides: 5. The CDR3 bases are TGCGCCAGCAGCTTGGAAAGGGGACAGTACTATGGCTACACCTTC. Translating it yields CASSLERGQYYGYTF.

This clone was seen only a few times. The chain is built from TRBV5-1 and TRBJ2-5, with 7 positions matching TRBD1. Trimming removed 0 bases from V and 4 bases from J; junction bases left unmatched: 6. Germline V lookup: CDR1 SGHRS, CDR2 YFSETQ. The CDR3 has 15 amino acids. CDR3 amino acids: CASSLAGGSGETQYF. The CDR3 bases are TGCGCCAGCAGCTTGGCAGGGGGTAGTGGAGAGACCCAGTACTTC.

The J gene is TRBJ1-1, the V gene TRBV28, with TRBD1 identical over 8 bases. The germline V gene encodes CDR1 MDHEN and CDR2 SYDVKM. This CDR3 spans 13 amino acids. Trimming at V came to 5 bases and at J to 4 bases, leaving 3 bases not matched to a gene. The DNA for the CDR3 is TGTGCCAGCAGTGATACAGGGGGCACTGAAGCTTTCTTT. Protein: CASSDTGGTEAFF. The full variable domain, its missing parts supplied by reference TRBV28 and TRBJ1-1, is DVKVTQSSRYLVKRTGEKVFLECVQDMDHENMFWYRQDPGLGLRLIYFSYDVKMKEKGDIPEGYSVSREKKERFSLILESASTNQTSMYLCASSDTGGTEAFFGQGTRLTVV.

The rearrangement links TRBV29-1 to TRBJ2-7, with D tentatively TRBD2 (7 bases). V dropped 4 bases and J dropped 0 bases, with 10 bases sitting between them. Per germline, CDR1 SQVTM and CDR2 ANQGSEA. The CDR3 totals 13 residues. The CDR3 sequence is CSVGGGLSYEQYF. CDR3 nucleotide sequence: TGCAGCGTTGGGGGGGGCCTCTCCTACGAGCAGTACTTC.

V usage is TRBV9 and J usage is TRBJ1-5; D gene unclear. The germline gives CDR1 SGDLS, CDR2 YYNGEE. V lost 0 bases and J lost 0, with 10 bases in between. This CDR3 is 16 amino acids long. The CDR3 reads CASSVGADYSNQPQHF. CDR3 bases: TGTGCCAGCAGCGTAGGGGCAGACTATAGCAATCAGCCCCAGCATTTT.

Of note for this clone: Other DNA sequences within the sample encode an identical CDR3. The chain joins TRBV20-1 to TRBJ2-1; D unresolved. The CDR3 runs 10 residues. The V end was cut by 5 bases, the J end by 7 bases, with 6 bases between. CDR1 DFQATT and CDR2 SNEGSKA come from the germline V gene (reference sequence). The CDR3 reads CSALVNEQFF. The DNA for the CDR3 is TGCAGTGCTCTTGTAAATGAGCAGTTCTTC.

The rearrangement links TRBV12-5 to TRBJ1-1, with D possibly matching TRBD1 (5 bases). Per germline, CDR1 LGHNT and CDR2 FRNRAP. The CDR3 is 12 amino acids. V was cut by 5 bases and J by 9 bases, with 13 bases left in between. CDR3 DNA sequence: TGTGCTAGTGGTGAGCAGGGTGGCCAAGCTTTCTTT. Amino acids: CASGEQGGQAFF.

This clone was seen once. V usage is TRBV7-7 and J usage is TRBJ2-3; tentative D call: TRBD1 (6 bases). Germline CDR1 is SSHAT and CDR2 is FNYEAQ (reference sequence). The V gene lost 5 bases and the J gene lost 1 base, with 13 bases spanning the gap. This CDR3 region has 15 residues. CDR3 sequence (DNA): TGTGCCAGCAGCCCAAGCCGACAGGGCACAGATACGCAGTATTTT. This encodes CASSPSRQGTDTQYF.

CDR3 sequence: CASSQESQGVDYGYTF. The CDR3 coding sequence is TGTGCCAGCAGCCAAGAGTCACAGGGTGTGGACTATGGCTACACCTTC. The chain combines TRBV4-2 with TRBJ1-2, with a tentative D call TRBD1 (6 bases). Germline values: CDR1 LGHNA, CDR2 YNFKEQ. The length of the CDR3 is 16 residues. V was trimmed by 0 bases and J by 3 bases, leaving 14 bases between them.

The rearrangement joins TRBV10-3 to TRBJ1-1; D uncertain. The germline V gene has CDR1 ENHRY and CDR2 SYGVKD. The CDR3 totals 14 residues. The V gene lost 8 bases and the J gene lost 2 bases, with 15 bases spanning the gap. The CDR3 DNA reads TGTGCCATCGGCGTGGACCGACAAAACACTGAAGCTTTCTTT. Translated: CAIGVDRQNTEAFF.

The CDR3 protein is CASSPGTEGYGYTF. In DNA, the CDR3 is TGTGCCAGCAGCCCCGGGACAGAGGGCTATGGCTACACCTTC. The rearrangement joins TRBV5-4 to TRBJ1-2; TRBD1 matches at 7 bases. V shed 4 bases, J shed 4 bases, and the junction held 7 bases outside the gene matches. Germline V gene lookup returns CDR1 SGHNT and CDR2 YYREEE (reference sequence). CDR3 length: 14 residues.

The table lists this clone with a few counts. The V gene is TRBV29-1, the J gene TRBJ2-5, with TRBD2 identical over 7 bases. V shed 6 bases and J 9 bases; nucleotides not matched to a gene: 10. The CDR3 consists of 12 residues. CDR1 and CDR2 from the germline V gene are SQVTM and ANQGSEA. The CDR3 nucleotides read TGCAGCGTGGAGAGCGGGACCTTGCCCCAGTACTTC. It specifies CSVESGTLPQYF.